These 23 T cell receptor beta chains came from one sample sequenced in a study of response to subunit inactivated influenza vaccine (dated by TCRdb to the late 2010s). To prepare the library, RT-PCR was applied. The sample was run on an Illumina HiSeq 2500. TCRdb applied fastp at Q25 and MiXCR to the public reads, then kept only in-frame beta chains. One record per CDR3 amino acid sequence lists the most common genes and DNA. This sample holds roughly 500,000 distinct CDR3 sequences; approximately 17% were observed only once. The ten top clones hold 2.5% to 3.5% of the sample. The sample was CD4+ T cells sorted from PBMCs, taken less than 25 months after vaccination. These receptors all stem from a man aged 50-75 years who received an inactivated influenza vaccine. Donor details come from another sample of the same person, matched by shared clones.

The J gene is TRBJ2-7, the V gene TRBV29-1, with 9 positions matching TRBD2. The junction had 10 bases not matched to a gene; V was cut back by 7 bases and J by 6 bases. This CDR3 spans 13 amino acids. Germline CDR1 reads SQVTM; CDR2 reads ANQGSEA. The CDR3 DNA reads TGCAGCGCCACTAGCGGGTTGGCCCGCGAGCAGTACTTC. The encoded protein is CSATSGLAREQYF.

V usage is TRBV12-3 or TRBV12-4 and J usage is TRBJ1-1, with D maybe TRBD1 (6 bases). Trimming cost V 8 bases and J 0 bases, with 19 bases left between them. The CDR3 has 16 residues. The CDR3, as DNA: TGTGCCAGCGCATACCCAGGGGACCTTCTGAACACTGAAGCTTTCTTT. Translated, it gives CASAYPGDLLNTEAFF.

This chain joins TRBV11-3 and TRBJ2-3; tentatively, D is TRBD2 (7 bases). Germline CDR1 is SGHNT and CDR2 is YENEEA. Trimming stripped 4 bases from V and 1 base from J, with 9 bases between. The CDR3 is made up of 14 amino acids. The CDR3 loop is CASSYGGRTDTQYF. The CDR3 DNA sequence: TGTGCCAGCAGCTACGGGGGGCGCACAGATACGCAGTATTTT. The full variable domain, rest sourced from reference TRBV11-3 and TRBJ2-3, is EAGVVQSPRYKIIEKKQPVAFWCNPISGHNTLYWYLQNLGQGPELLIRYENEEAVDDSQLPKDRFSAERLKGVDSTLKIQPAELGDSAVYLCASSYGGRTDTQYFGPGTRLTVL.

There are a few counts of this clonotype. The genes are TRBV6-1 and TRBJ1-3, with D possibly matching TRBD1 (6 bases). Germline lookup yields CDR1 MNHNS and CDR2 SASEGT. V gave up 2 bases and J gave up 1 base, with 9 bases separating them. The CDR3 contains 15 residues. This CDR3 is CASSESGHSGNTIYF. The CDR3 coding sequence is TGTGCCAGCAGTGAATCGGGACATTCTGGAAACACCATATATTTT.

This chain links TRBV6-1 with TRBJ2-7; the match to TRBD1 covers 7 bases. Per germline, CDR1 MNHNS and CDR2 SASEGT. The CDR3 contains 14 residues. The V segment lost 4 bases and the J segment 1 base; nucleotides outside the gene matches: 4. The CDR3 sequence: CASSGQGQSYEQYF. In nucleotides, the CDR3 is TGTGCCAGCAGTGGCCAGGGACAGTCCTACGAGCAGTACTTC.

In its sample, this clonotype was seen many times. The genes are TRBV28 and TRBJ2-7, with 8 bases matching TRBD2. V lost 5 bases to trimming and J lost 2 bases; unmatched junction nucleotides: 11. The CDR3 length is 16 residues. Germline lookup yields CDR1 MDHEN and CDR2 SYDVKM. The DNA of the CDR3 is TGTGCCAGCAGTCGCTCGGCGGGAGGCACCACCTACGAGCAGTACTTC. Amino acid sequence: CASSRSAGGTTYEQYF.

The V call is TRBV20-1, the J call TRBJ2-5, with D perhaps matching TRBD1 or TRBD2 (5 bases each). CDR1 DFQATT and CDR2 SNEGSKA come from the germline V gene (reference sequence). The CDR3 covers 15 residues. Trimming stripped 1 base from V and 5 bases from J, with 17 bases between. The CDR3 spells CSARGDVTKRETQYF. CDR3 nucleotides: TGCAGTGCTAGAGGGGACGTCACAAAACGGGAGACCCAGTACTTC.

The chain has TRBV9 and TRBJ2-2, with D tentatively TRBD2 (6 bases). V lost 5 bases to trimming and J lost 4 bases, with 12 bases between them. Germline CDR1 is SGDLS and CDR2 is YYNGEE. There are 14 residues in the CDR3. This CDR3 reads CASRGGGATGELFF. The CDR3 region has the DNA TGTGCCAGCAGGGGAGGCGGAGCCACCGGGGAGCTGTTTTTT.

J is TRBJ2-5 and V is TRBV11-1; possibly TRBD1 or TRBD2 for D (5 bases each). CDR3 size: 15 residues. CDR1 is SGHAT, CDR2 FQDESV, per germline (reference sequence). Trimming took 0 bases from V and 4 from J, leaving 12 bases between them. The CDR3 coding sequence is TGTGCCAGCAGCTTAGCGAGGGGCGCGGCAGAGACCCAGTACTTC. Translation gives CASSLARGAAETQYF.

In nucleotides, the CDR3 is TGCGCCAGCAGCTTGGACTCAGACAGGGCTGAAAAACTGTTTTTT. Translated: CASSLDSDRAEKLFF. V usage is TRBV5-1 and J usage is TRBJ1-4, with TRBD1 identical over 7 bases. CDR3 length: 15 amino acids. With V trimmed by 0 bases and J by 7 bases, 6 bases remained unmatched. Germline V lookup: CDR1 SGHRS, CDR2 YFSETQ.

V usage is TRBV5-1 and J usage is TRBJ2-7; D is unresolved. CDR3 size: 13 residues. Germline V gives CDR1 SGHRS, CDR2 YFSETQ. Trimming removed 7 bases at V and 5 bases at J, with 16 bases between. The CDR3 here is CASAPGQLDEQYF. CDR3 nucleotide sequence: TGCGCCAGCGCACCGGGTCAACTGGACGAGCAGTACTTC.

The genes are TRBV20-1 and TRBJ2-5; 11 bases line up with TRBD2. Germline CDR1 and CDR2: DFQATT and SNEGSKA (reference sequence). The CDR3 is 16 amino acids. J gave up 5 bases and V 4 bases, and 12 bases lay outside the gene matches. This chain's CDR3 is CSATSILAGAGETQYF. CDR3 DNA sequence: TGCAGTGCTACCTCGATACTAGCGGGAGCAGGGGAGACCCAGTACTTC.

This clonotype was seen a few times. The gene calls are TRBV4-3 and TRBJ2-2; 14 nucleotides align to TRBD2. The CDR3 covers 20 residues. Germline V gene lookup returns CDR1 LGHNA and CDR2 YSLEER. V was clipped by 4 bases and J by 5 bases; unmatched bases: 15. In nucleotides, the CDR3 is TGCGCCAGCAGCCTCGGACTAGCGGGAGGATTGGGGGGAGCGACCGGGGAGCTGTTTTTT. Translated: CASSLGLAGGLGGATGELFF.

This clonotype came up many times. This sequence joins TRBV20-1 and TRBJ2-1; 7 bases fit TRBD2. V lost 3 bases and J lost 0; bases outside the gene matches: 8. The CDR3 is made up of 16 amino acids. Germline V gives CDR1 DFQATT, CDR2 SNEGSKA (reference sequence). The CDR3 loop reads CSASDPGLVSYNEQFF. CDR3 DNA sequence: TGCAGTGCTAGCGACCCTGGACTAGTCTCCTACAATGAGCAGTTCTTC.

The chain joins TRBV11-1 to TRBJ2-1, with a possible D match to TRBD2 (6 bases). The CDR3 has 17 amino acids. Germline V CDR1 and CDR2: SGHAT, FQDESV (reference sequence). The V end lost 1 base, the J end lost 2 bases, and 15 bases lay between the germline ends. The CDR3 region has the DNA TGTGCCAGCAGCTTAGAAGCTAGCGCTTATACCTACAATGAGCAGTTCTTC. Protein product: CASSLEASAYTYNEQFF.

The CDR3 DNA follows: TGTGCCAGCAGTCTCCCACGTGGATCGGGAAACACCATATATTTT. It is translated as CASSLPRGSGNTIYF. The chain uses TRBV12-3 or TRBV12-4 and TRBJ1-3; D unresolved. Deletions cut 5 bases from V and 4 bases from J, with 15 bases between. The CDR3 is made up of 15 amino acids.

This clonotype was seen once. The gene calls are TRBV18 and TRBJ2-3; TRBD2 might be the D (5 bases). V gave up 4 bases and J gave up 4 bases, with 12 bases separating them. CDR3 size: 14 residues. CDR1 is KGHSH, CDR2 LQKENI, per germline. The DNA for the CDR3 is TGTGCCAGCTCACAGCAACGGGGTGCAGATACGCAGTATTTT. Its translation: CASSQQRGADTQYF.

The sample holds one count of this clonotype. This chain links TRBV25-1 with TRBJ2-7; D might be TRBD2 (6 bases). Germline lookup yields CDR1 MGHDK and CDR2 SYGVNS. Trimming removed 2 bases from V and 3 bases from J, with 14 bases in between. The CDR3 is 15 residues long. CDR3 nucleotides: TGTGCCAGCAGTGAACGCGGGATAGCCGGCTACGAGCAGTACTTC. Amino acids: CASSERGIAGYEQYF.

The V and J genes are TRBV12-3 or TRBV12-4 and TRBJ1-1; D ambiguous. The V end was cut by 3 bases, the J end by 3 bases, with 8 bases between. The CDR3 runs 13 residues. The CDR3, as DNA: TGTGCCAGCAGTTTCGGCCATGACACTGAAGCTTTCTTT. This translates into CASSFGHDTEAFF.

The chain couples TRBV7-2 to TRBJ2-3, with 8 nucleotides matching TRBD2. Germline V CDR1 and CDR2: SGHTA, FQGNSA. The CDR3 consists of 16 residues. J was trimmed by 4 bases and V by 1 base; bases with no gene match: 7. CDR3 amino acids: CASSLVSGGRADTQYF. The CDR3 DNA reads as TGTGCCAGCAGCTTAGTATCGGGGGGGCGGGCAGATACGCAGTATTTT.

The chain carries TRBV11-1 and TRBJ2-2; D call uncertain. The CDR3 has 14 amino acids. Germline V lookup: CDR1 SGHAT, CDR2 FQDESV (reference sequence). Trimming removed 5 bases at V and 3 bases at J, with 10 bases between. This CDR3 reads CASSPHKDTGELFF. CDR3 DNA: TGTGCCAGCAGCCCCCACAAAGACACCGGGGAGCTGTTTTTT.

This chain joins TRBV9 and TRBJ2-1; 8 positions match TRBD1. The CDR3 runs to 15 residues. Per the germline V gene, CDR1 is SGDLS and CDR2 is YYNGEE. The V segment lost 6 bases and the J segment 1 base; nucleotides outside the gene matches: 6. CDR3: CASTKDRGSYNEQFF. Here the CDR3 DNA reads TGTGCCAGCACGAAAGACAGGGGTTCCTACAATGAGCAGTTCTTC.

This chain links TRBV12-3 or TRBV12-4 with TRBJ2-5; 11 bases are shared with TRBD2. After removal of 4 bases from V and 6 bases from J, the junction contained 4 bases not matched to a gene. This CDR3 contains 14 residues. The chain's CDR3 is CASSSLAGGQTQYF. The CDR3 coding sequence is TGTGCCAGCAGTTCCCTAGCGGGGGGACAGACCCAGTACTTC.